The rows below give T cell receptor beta chains drawn from one sample of a study of cytomegalovirus exposure and HLA in healthy donors. The table came from immunoSEQ multiplex PCR; TCRdb's copy has only in-frame clones and leaves some out. The sample has around 150,000 clones, approximately 79% seen once; the top ten hold around 0.89%. Specimen: PBMCs. All receptors derive from a woman in her forties or fifties in good health and CMV-seropositive. CDR3s include the opening cysteine and the closing phenylalanine or tryptophan. Each record gives: D gene, clone size, CDR3 length, V gene, J gene, CDR3 DNA, CDR3 protein. The D gene is left open where the match is weak. Rows give clone size only sometimes, using once, few, many, or a class for an expanded clone.

d_call: NA
clone_size: NA
cdr3_length: 18
v_call: TRBV5-4
j_call: TRBJ1-3
cdr3_nt: TGTGCCAGCAGCTCACGCGGCAACAGGGTGGAAACTAGAAACACCATATATTTT
cdr3_aa: CASSSRGNRVETRNTIYF

d_call: TRBD2
clone_size: NA
cdr3_length: 16
v_call: TRBV9
j_call: TRBJ2-5
cdr3_nt: TGTGCCAGCAGTGGGACTAGCGGGAGAAATTCAGAGACCCAGTACTTC
cdr3_aa: CASSGTSGRNSETQYF

d_call: TRBD2
clone_size: NA
cdr3_length: 13
v_call: TRBV6-5
j_call: TRBJ2-7
cdr3_nt: TGTGCCAGCAGCTCCGGGACTAGCGGTCACCAGTACTTC
cdr3_aa: CASSSGTSGHQYF

d_call: NA
clone_size: few
cdr3_length: 14
v_call: TRBV2
j_call: TRBJ1-5
cdr3_nt: TGTGCCAGCAGACAGGGTTCTAGCAATCAGCCCCAGCATTTT
cdr3_aa: CASRQGSSNQPQHF

d_call: NA
clone_size: NA
cdr3_length: 11
v_call: TRBV2
j_call: TRBJ1-2
cdr3_nt: TGTGCCAGCAGGGAGATCTATGGCTACACCTTC
cdr3_aa: CASREIYGYTF

d_call: TRBD1
clone_size: NA
cdr3_length: 14
v_call: TRBV7-8
j_call: TRBJ1-1
cdr3_nt: TGTGCCAGCAGCTCCCTGGGACAGAGTGCTGAAGCTTTCTTT
cdr3_aa: CASSSLGQSAEAFF

d_call: TRBD1
clone_size: NA
cdr3_length: 15
v_call: TRBV5-1
j_call: TRBJ2-5
cdr3_nt: TGCGCCAGCAGCTTGGCCGGGACAGTCCAAGAGACCCAGTACTTC
cdr3_aa: CASSLAGTVQETQYF

d_call: NA
clone_size: NA
cdr3_length: 14
v_call: TRBV27
j_call: TRBJ1-1
cdr3_nt: TGTGCCAGCAGCCTCACTTCGATGAACACTGAAGCTTTCTTT
cdr3_aa: CASSLTSMNTEAFF

d_call: NA
clone_size: NA
cdr3_length: 15
v_call: TRBV4-1
j_call: TRBJ2-7
cdr3_nt: TGCGCCAGCAGCCCAGAGTCGGGGGTCCAGTACGAGCAGTACTTC
cdr3_aa: CASSPESGVQYEQYF

d_call: NA
clone_size: NA
cdr3_length: 14
v_call: TRBV18
j_call: TRBJ2-1
cdr3_nt: TGTGCCAGCTCACCGATTGGTAGCGGCAATGAGCAGTTCTTC
cdr3_aa: CASSPIGSGNEQFF

d_call: NA
clone_size: NA
cdr3_length: 13
v_call: TRBV4-3
j_call: TRBJ2-5
cdr3_nt: TGCGCCAGCGGCCCTGATATTCGGGAGACCCAGTACTTC
cdr3_aa: CASGPDIRETQYF

d_call: NA
clone_size: NA
cdr3_length: 15
v_call: TRBV10-3
j_call: TRBJ1-3
cdr3_nt: TGTGCCATCAGTGAGAGTGGGGGGAGTGGAAACACCATATATTTT
cdr3_aa: CAISESGGSGNTIYF

d_call: NA
clone_size: NA
cdr3_length: 18
v_call: TRBV21-1
j_call: TRBJ1-1
cdr3_nt: TGTGCCAGCAGCAAAGTATCTAGGGGCGGGCAGGGGATTTTGGATGCTTTCTTT
cdr3_aa: CASSKVSRGGQGILDAFF

d_call: NA
clone_size: NA
cdr3_length: 16
v_call: TRBV19
j_call: TRBJ2-3
cdr3_nt: TGTGCCAGTAGTATAGGACGGGGAAACCTGCACGAGACGCAGTATTTT
cdr3_aa: CASSIGRGNLHETQYF

d_call: TRBD1
clone_size: NA
cdr3_length: 13
v_call: TRBV7-9
j_call: TRBJ2-2
cdr3_nt: TGTGCCAGCAGCCTACAGGGGACCGGGGAGCTGTTTTTT
cdr3_aa: CASSLQGTGELFF

d_call: NA
clone_size: NA
cdr3_length: 14
v_call: TRBV7-8
j_call: TRBJ1-5
cdr3_nt: TGTGCCAGCAGCTTAGGACTAGTCGGTCAGCCCCAGCATTTT
cdr3_aa: CASSLGLVGQPQHF

d_call: NA
clone_size: NA
cdr3_length: 13
v_call: TRBV6-6
j_call: TRBJ2-4
cdr3_nt: TGTGCCAGCACCCCCCGACACAAAAACATTCAGTACTTC
cdr3_aa: CASTPRHKNIQYF

d_call: NA
clone_size: NA
cdr3_length: 15
v_call: TRBV18
j_call: TRBJ1-1
cdr3_nt: TGTGCCAGCTCACCGACCAGGGTATCGAACACTGAAGCTTTCTTT
cdr3_aa: CASSPTRVSNTEAFF

d_call: TRBD2
clone_size: NA
cdr3_length: 19
v_call: TRBV10-3
j_call: TRBJ2-2
cdr3_nt: TGTGCCATCAGTGAGTCTACTAGCGGGGGGAGATCGAACACCGGGGAGCTGTTTTTT
cdr3_aa: CAISESTSGGRSNTGELFF

d_call: TRBD1
clone_size: NA
cdr3_length: 15
v_call: TRBV30
j_call: TRBJ1-6
cdr3_nt: TGTGCCTGGGCCGCCGGGACAGCTAATAATTCACCCCTCCACTTT
cdr3_aa: CAWAAGTANNSPLHF

d_call: NA
clone_size: NA
cdr3_length: 11
v_call: TRBV11-2
j_call: TRBJ2-1
cdr3_nt: TGTGCCAGCGCCTACTACAATGAGCAGTTCTTC
cdr3_aa: CASAYYNEQFF

d_call: TRBD1
clone_size: NA
cdr3_length: 17
v_call: TRBV5-1
j_call: TRBJ1-2
cdr3_nt: TGCGCCAGCAGCGCCTCTCCAGGACAGGCCGGAGGGTATGGCTACACCTTC
cdr3_aa: CASSASPGQAGGYGYTF

d_call: NA
clone_size: NA
cdr3_length: 12
v_call: TRBV29-1
j_call: TRBJ2-7
cdr3_nt: TGCAGCGTTTCTAACAGGGATTGGGAGCAGTACTTC
cdr3_aa: CSVSNRDWEQYF

d_call: NA
clone_size: NA
cdr3_length: 14
v_call: TRBV5-1
j_call: TRBJ2-7
cdr3_nt: TGCGCCAGCAGCCCCAGGGGGGTCTCCTACGAGCAGTACTTC
cdr3_aa: CASSPRGVSYEQYF

d_call: NA
clone_size: NA
cdr3_length: 16
v_call: TRBV5-1
j_call: TRBJ2-7
cdr3_nt: TGCGCCAGCAGCTTGGAGCCCGCTTTGCTTGGTCACGAGCAGTACTTC
cdr3_aa: CASSLEPALLGHEQYF

d_call: NA
clone_size: NA
cdr3_length: 14
v_call: TRBV6-4
j_call: TRBJ1-2
cdr3_nt: TGTGCCAGCACTCCCGAGGCAGGGGCTCGGGGCTACACCTTC
cdr3_aa: CASTPEAGARGYTF

d_call: TRBD1
clone_size: NA
cdr3_length: 13
v_call: TRBV5-4
j_call: TRBJ2-7
cdr3_nt: TGTGCCAGCAGCCAGGGGGAAAGTGTCGAGCAGTACTTC
cdr3_aa: CASSQGESVEQYF

d_call: NA
clone_size: NA
cdr3_length: 14
v_call: TRBV5-1
j_call: TRBJ1-1
cdr3_nt: TGCGCCAGCATCCAACAGCCGACGGGGACTGAAGCTTTCTTT
cdr3_aa: CASIQQPTGTEAFF

d_call: NA
clone_size: NA
cdr3_length: 14
v_call: TRBV5-6
j_call: TRBJ2-3
cdr3_nt: TGTGCCAGCAGCTTGGTACTAGCCCCAGATACGCAGTATTTT
cdr3_aa: CASSLVLAPDTQYF

d_call: TRBD2
clone_size: NA
cdr3_length: 16
v_call: TRBV2
j_call: TRBJ2-3
cdr3_nt: TGTGCCAGCAGTCACCCTAGCGGGTTCTTCACAGATACGCAGTATTTT
cdr3_aa: CASSHPSGFFTDTQYF

d_call: TRBD2
clone_size: NA
cdr3_length: 15
v_call: TRBV7-2
j_call: TRBJ2-1
cdr3_nt: TGTGCCAGCAGCTTAGACCTAGCGGGGCACAATGAGCAGTTCTTC
cdr3_aa: CASSLDLAGHNEQFF

d_call: TRBD1
clone_size: NA
cdr3_length: 16
v_call: TRBV10-3
j_call: TRBJ2-3
cdr3_nt: TGTGCCATCAGTGAGGGGACAGGGAAATACACAGATACGCAGTATTTT
cdr3_aa: CAISEGTGKYTDTQYF

d_call: NA
clone_size: NA
cdr3_length: 13
v_call: TRBV2
j_call: TRBJ1-1
cdr3_nt: TGTGCCAGCGGGGGGGGTCTTCACACTGAAGCTTTCTTT
cdr3_aa: CASGGGLHTEAFF

d_call: TRBD1
clone_size: NA
cdr3_length: 16
v_call: TRBV5-5
j_call: TRBJ1-1
cdr3_nt: TGTGCCAGCCAACCTGGGACAGGGGAGTTTAACACTGAAGCTTTCTTT
cdr3_aa: CASQPGTGEFNTEAFF

d_call: TRBD1
clone_size: NA
cdr3_length: 13
v_call: TRBV18
j_call: TRBJ2-7
cdr3_nt: TGTGCCAGCTCACGGGACAGAACCTACGAGCAGTACTTC
cdr3_aa: CASSRDRTYEQYF

d_call: TRBD2
clone_size: NA
cdr3_length: 19
v_call: TRBV11-2
j_call: TRBJ2-3
cdr3_nt: TGTGCCAGCAGCTTAGTCTCGCTTGGACTAGCGGGGGGGGGAGATACGCAGTATTTT
cdr3_aa: CASSLVSLGLAGGGDTQYF

d_call: TRBD1
clone_size: NA
cdr3_length: 12
v_call: TRBV2
j_call: TRBJ2-5
cdr3_nt: TGTGCCAGCAGTGGACAGGGGTCAACCCAGTACTTC
cdr3_aa: CASSGQGSTQYF

d_call: NA
clone_size: NA
cdr3_length: 13
v_call: TRBV7-3
j_call: TRBJ1-1
cdr3_nt: TGTGCCAGCAGCTTAAGGCCGAGGGCTGAAGCTTTCTTT
cdr3_aa: CASSLRPRAEAFF

d_call: NA
clone_size: NA
cdr3_length: 15
v_call: TRBV19
j_call: TRBJ1-5
cdr3_nt: TGTGCCAGTAGTAGGACAGCCCCTAGCAATCAGCCCCAGCATTTT
cdr3_aa: CASSRTAPSNQPQHF

d_call: TRBD1
clone_size: NA
cdr3_length: 14
v_call: TRBV10-1
j_call: TRBJ2-7
cdr3_nt: TGCGCCAGCAGTGAGCCGGGACAGGGCTACGAGCAGTACTTC
cdr3_aa: CASSEPGQGYEQYF

d_call: TRBD1
clone_size: NA
cdr3_length: 12
v_call: TRBV11-3
j_call: TRBJ2-1
cdr3_nt: TGTGCCAGCAGCAACACAGGGGGCGAGCAGTTCTTC
cdr3_aa: CASSNTGGEQFF

d_call: TRBD2
clone_size: NA
cdr3_length: 15
v_call: TRBV9
j_call: TRBJ2-1
cdr3_nt: TGTGCCAGCAGCCTGGGACTAGCGGGAGGGCATGAGCAGTTCTTC
cdr3_aa: CASSLGLAGGHEQFF

d_call: NA
clone_size: few
cdr3_length: 14
v_call: TRBV28
j_call: TRBJ2-7
cdr3_nt: TGTGCCAGCAGTTTGATTGCAGACTCCTACGAGCAGTACTTC
cdr3_aa: CASSLIADSYEQYF

d_call: TRBD1
clone_size: NA
cdr3_length: 14
v_call: TRBV7-2
j_call: TRBJ1-2
cdr3_nt: TGTGCCAGCACCCCACAGGGGGACTACTATGGCTACACCTTC
cdr3_aa: CASTPQGDYYGYTF

d_call: NA
clone_size: few
cdr3_length: 13
v_call: TRBV15
j_call: TRBJ1-3
cdr3_nt: TGTGCCACGACAGCAGGGGAAGGAAACACCATATATTTT
cdr3_aa: CATTAGEGNTIYF

d_call: TRBD1
clone_size: NA
cdr3_length: 14
v_call: TRBV15
j_call: TRBJ1-5
cdr3_nt: TGTGCCACCGGTCGGGACAGGGGCAATCAGCCCCAGCATTTT
cdr3_aa: CATGRDRGNQPQHF

d_call: NA
clone_size: once
cdr3_length: 15
v_call: TRBV7-3
j_call: TRBJ1-1
cdr3_nt: TGTGCCAGCAGCTCTAACAGGGCCGGGAACACTGAAGCTTTCTTT
cdr3_aa: CASSSNRAGNTEAFF

d_call: NA
clone_size: NA
cdr3_length: 17
v_call: TRBV7-2
j_call: TRBJ1-4
cdr3_nt: TGTGCCACCCGGCGGGGGGAAAGGAGCTCTCCTAATGAAAAACTGTTTTTT
cdr3_aa: CATRRGERSSPNEKLFF

d_call: NA
clone_size: NA
cdr3_length: 16
v_call: TRBV7-9
j_call: TRBJ2-3
cdr3_nt: TGTGCCAGCAGCTTTAGGGGGGGATCGGGCACAGATACGCAGTATTTT
cdr3_aa: CASSFRGGSGTDTQYF

d_call: TRBD1
clone_size: NA
cdr3_length: 14
v_call: TRBV11-2
j_call: TRBJ1-2
cdr3_nt: TGTGCCAGCAGCTTAGGCGGACAGGCCACCTACGTCACCTTC
cdr3_aa: CASSLGGQATYVTF

d_call: TRBD2
clone_size: NA
cdr3_length: 18
v_call: TRBV2
j_call: TRBJ2-1
cdr3_nt: TGTGCCAGCAGTGAAAGGGGCTTCGGGCGGGGGGGCTACAATGAGCAGTTCTTC
cdr3_aa: CASSERGFGRGGYNEQFF

d_call: NA
clone_size: once
cdr3_length: 13
v_call: TRBV28
j_call: TRBJ2-5
cdr3_nt: TGTGCCAGCACCCTGGACACTCTAGAGACCCAGTACTTC
cdr3_aa: CASTLDTLETQYF

d_call: NA
clone_size: NA
cdr3_length: 13
v_call: TRBV29-1
j_call: TRBJ2-5
cdr3_nt: TGCAGCGTTGACCAGGGGTCCCAAGAGACCCAGTACTTC
cdr3_aa: CSVDQGSQETQYF

d_call: NA
clone_size: NA
cdr3_length: 15
v_call: TRBV28
j_call: TRBJ1-2
cdr3_nt: TGTGCCAGCAGTCCCCCCGACAGGTCTAACTATGGCTACACCTTC
cdr3_aa: CASSPPDRSNYGYTF

d_call: NA
clone_size: NA
cdr3_length: 13
v_call: TRBV4-1
j_call: TRBJ1-2
cdr3_nt: TGCGCCAGCAGCCAATCGCGGGGCTATGGCTACACCTTC
cdr3_aa: CASSQSRGYGYTF

d_call: NA
clone_size: NA
cdr3_length: 14
v_call: TRBV7-2
j_call: TRBJ2-7
cdr3_nt: TGTGCCAGCAGCTCGGGGACACTGACCTACGAGCAGTACTTC
cdr3_aa: CASSSGTLTYEQYF